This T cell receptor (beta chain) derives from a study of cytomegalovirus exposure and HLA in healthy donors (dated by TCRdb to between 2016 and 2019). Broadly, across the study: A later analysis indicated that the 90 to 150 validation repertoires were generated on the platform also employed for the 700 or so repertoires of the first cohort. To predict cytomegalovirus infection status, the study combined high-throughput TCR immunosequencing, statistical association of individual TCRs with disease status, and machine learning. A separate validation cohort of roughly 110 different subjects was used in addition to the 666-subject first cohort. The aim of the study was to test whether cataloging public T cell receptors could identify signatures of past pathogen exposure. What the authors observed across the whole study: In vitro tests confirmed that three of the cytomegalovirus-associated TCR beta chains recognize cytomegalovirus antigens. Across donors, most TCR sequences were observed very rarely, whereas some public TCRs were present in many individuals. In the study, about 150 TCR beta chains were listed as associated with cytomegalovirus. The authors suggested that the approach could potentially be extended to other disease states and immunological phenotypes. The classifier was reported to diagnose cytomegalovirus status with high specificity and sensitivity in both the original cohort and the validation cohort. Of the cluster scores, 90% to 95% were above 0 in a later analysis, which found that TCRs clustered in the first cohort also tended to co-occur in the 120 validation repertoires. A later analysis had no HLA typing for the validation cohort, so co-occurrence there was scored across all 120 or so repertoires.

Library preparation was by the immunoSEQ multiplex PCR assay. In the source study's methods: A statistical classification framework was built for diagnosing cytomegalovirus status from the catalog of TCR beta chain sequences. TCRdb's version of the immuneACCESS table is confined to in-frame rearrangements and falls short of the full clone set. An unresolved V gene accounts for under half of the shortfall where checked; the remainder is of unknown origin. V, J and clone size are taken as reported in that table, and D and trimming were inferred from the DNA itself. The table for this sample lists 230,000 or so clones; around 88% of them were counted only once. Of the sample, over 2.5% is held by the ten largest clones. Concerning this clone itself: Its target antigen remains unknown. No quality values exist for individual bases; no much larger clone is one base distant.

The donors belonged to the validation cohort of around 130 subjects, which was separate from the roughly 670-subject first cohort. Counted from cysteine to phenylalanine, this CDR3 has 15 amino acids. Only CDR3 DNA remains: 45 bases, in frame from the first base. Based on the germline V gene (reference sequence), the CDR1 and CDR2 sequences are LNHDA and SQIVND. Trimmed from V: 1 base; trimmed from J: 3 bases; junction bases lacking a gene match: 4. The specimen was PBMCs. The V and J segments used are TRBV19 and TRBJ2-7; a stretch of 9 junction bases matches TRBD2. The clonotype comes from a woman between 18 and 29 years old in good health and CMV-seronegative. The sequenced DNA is TGTGCCAGTAGTATAGGTAGCGGGAGAGGCTACGAGCAGTACTTC. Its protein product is CASSIGSGRGYEQYF.